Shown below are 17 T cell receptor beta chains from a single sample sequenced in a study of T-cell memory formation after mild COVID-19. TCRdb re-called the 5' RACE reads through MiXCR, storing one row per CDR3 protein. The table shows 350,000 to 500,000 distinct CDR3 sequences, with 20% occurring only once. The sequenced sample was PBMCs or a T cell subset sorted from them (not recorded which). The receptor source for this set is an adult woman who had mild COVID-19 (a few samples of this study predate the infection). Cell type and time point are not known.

The CDR3 nucleotides are TGTGCCTGGAGAGAACGCGGGAGGGCCATAGATACGCAGTATTTT. This sequence encodes CAWRERGRAIDTQYF. The rearrangement links TRBV30 to TRBJ2-3; 9 bases agree with TRBD2. The V and J ends lost 3 bases and 5 bases, in that order; junction bases with no gene match: 9. The CDR3 contains 15 residues. CDR1 is GTSNPN, CDR2 SVGIG, per germline (reference sequence).

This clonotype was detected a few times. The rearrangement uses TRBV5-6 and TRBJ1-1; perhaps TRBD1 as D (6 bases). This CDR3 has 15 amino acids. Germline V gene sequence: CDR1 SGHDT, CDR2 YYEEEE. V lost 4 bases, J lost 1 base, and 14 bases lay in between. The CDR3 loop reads CASSALDRENTEAFF. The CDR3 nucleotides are TGTGCCAGCAGCGCCTTGGACAGAGAGAACACTGAAGCTTTCTTT.

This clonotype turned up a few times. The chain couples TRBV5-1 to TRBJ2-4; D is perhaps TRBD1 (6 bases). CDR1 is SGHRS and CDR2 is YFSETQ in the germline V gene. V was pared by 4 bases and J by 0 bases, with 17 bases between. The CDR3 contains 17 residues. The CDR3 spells CASSVDSLTLAKNIQYF. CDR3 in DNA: TGCGCCAGCAGCGTGGACAGCCTTACTTTAGCCAAAAACATTCAGTACTTC.

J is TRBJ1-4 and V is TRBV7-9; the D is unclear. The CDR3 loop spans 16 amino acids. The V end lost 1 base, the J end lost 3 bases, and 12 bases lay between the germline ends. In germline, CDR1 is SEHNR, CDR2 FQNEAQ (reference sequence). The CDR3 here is CASSLGQGTSNEKLFF. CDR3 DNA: TGTGCCAGCAGCTTAGGACAAGGAACCTCTAATGAAAAACTGTTTTTT.

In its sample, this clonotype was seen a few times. The DNA of the CDR3 is TGTGCCAGCAGCAGCCAGACATTCACTAGCACAGATACGCAGTATTTT. It specifies CASSSQTFTSTDTQYF. The gene calls are TRBV7-9 and TRBJ2-3; D gene uncertain. The CDR3 runs to 16 residues. Trimming left V 5 bases short and J 0 bases short, with 15 bases between. Germline V gives CDR1 SEHNR, CDR2 FQNEAQ (reference sequence). The variable domain in full, completed from reference TRBV7-9 and TRBJ2-3, reads DTGVSQNPRHKITKRGQNVTFRCDPISEHNRLYWYRQTLGQGPEFLTYFQNEAQLEKSRLLSDRFSAERPKGSFSTLEIQRTEQGDSAMYLCASSSQTFTSTDTQYFGPGTRLTVL.

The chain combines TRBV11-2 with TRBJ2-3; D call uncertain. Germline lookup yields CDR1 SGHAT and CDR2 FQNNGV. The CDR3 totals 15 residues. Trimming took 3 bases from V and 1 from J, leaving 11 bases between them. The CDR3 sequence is CASSFRMDGTDTQYF. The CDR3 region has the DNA TGTGCCAGCAGCTTCCGTATGGACGGCACAGATACGCAGTATTTT.

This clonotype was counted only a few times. Here the CDR3 reads CASSPRTGVLPGANVLTF. The DNA for the CDR3 is TGCGCCAGCAGCCCCCGGACAGGGGTTTTGCCTGGGGCCAACGTCCTGACTTTC. The V gene is TRBV5-1, the J gene TRBJ2-6, with 9 bases matching TRBD1. V lost 4 bases and J lost 2; bases outside the gene matches: 10. The V gene's germline CDR1 is SGHRS and CDR2 YFSETQ. This CDR3 spans 18 amino acids.

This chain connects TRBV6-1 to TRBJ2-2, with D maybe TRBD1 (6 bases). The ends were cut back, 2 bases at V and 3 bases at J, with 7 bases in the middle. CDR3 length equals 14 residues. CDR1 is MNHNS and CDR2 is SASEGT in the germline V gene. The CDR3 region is CASSEPGDTGELFF. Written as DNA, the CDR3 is TGTGCCAGCAGTGAACCAGGGGACACCGGGGAGCTGTTTTTT.

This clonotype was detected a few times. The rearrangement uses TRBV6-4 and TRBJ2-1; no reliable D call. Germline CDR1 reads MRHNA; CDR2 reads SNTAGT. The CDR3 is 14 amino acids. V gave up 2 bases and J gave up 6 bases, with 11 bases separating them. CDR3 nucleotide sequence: TGTGCCAGCAGTGACGGGATAGCAGTCAATGAGCAGTTCTTC. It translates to CASSDGIAVNEQFF.

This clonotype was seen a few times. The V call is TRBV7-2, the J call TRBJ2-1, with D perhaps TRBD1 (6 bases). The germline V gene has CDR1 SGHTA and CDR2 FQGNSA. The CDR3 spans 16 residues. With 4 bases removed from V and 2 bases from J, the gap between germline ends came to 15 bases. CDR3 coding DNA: TGTGCCAGCAGCTCGGACAGCCCTTTCACCTACAATGAGCAGTTCTTC. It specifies CASSSDSPFTYNEQFF.

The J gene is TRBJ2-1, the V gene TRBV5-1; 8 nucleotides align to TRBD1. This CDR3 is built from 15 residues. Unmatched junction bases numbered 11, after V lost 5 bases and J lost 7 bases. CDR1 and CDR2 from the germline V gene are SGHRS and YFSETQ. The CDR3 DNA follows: TGCGCCAGCAGTCCCCGACAGGGGTTCGAGAATGAGCAGTTCTTC. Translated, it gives CASSPRQGFENEQFF.

CDR3 bases: TGCGCCAGCAGCTTGGCGGGGCAGGACACTGAAGCTTTCTTT. Translated, it gives CASSLAGQDTEAFF. The chain couples TRBV5-1 to TRBJ1-1; perhaps TRBD1 as D (5 bases). The CDR3 is 14 residues long. V was cut by 0 bases and J by 3 bases, with 9 bases left in between. Per the germline V gene, CDR1 is SGHRS and CDR2 is YFSETQ.

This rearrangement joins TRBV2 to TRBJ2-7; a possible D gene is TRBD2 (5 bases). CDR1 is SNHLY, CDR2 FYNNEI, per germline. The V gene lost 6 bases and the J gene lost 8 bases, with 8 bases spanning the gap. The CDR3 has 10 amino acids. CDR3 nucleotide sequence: TGTGCCAGCAGCGGGGTGAAGCAGTACTTC. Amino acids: CASSGVKQYF.

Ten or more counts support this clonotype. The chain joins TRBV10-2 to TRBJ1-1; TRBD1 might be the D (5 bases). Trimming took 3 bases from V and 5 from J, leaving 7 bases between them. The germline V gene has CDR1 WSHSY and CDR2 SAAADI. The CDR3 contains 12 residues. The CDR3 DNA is TGCGCCAGCAGTGATTGGGGGACTGAAGCTTTCTTT. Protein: CASSDWGTEAFF.

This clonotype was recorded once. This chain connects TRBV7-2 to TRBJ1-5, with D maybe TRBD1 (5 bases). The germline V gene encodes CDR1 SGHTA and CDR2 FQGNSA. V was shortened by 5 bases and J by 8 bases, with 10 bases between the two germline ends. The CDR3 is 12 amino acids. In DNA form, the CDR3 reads TGTGCCAGCAGCGCAGGGAAGAAGCCCCAGCATTTT. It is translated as CASSAGKKPQHF. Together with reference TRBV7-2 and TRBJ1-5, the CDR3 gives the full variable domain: GAGVSQSPSNKVTEKGKDVELRCDPISGHTALYWYRQSLGQGLEFLIYFQGNSAPDKSGLPSDRFSAERTGGSVSTLTIQRTQQEDSAVYLCASSAGKKPQHFGDGTRLSIL.

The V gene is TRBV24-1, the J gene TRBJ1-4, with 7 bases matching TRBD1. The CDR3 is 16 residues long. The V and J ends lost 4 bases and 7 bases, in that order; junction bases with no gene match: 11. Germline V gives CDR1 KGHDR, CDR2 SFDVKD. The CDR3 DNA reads TGTGCCACCAGTGACCCAGGACAGGTGGGTCGTGAAAAACTGTTTTTT. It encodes CATSDPGQVGREKLFF.

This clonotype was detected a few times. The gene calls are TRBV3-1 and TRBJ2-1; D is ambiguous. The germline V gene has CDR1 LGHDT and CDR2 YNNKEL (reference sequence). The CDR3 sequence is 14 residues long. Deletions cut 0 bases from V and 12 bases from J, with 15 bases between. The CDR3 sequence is CASSQDAQNWGQFF. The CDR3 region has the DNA TGTGCCAGCAGCCAAGATGCCCAGAACTGGGGGCAGTTCTTC.